This entry lists 2 T cell receptor beta chains sequenced from one sample in a study of regulatory T cells in long-lasting Graves disease. As to time point: newly diagnosed GD, antithyroid drugs for less than 3 months. TCR sequences were obtained from RNA taken from PBMCs. CDR3-region Arm-PCR and iRepertoire HTBI primers produced the TCR beta libraries. Using its own MiXCR run on the multiplex PCR reads, TCRdb lists one record per CDR3 protein. The sample gives 300,000 to 450,000 distinct CDR3 sequences, about a sixth of which show up once; over 20% is in the top ten. The material was peripheral blood mononuclear cells (PBMCs), obtained at new diagnosis, from a patient treated with antithyroid drugs. The origin of the receptors is a female donor with Graves disease.

The chain employs TRBV27 and TRBJ1-6; D is unresolved. CDR1 MNHEY and CDR2 SMNVEV come from the germline V gene (reference sequence). The CDR3 totals 14 residues. Trimming removed 4 bases at V and 14 bases at J, with 18 bases between. CDR3 coding DNA: TGTGCCAGCAGTTCCGACTCGCGGGATATGACCCTCCACTTT. This sequence encodes CASSSDSRDMTLHF.

This clonotype has a count of ten or more. The gene calls are TRBV20-1 and TRBJ1-1; no definite D call. The germline gives CDR1 DFQATT, CDR2 SNEGSKA (reference sequence). With 5 bases removed from V and 1 base from J, the gap between germline ends came to 8 bases. This CDR3 has 12 amino acids. This CDR3 reads CSASRTNTEAFF. The CDR3 region has the DNA TGCAGTGCTTCGCGCACGAACACTGAAGCTTTCTTT.